This entry lists 19 T cell receptor beta chains sequenced from one sample in a study of graft-versus-host responses after intestinal transplantation. The table came from immunoSEQ multiplex PCR; TCRdb's copy has only in-frame clones and leaves some out. This sample carries 84,000 or so clones, around 87% of them seen once, and the ten largest clones take around 8.6%. No antigen has been assigned to these receptors. The sequencing here drew on unstimulated CD8+ T cells sorted from spleen or lymph node cells, taken before transplant. These TCRs come from a human donor who was the organ donor for an intestinal transplant.

The chain links TRBV28 to TRBJ2-7; tentative D call: TRBD2 (6 bases). The CDR3 covers 15 residues. The germline gives CDR1 MDHEN, CDR2 SYDVKM. V was trimmed by 3 bases and J by 2 bases, leaving 14 bases between them. CDR3 in DNA: TGTGCCAGCAGTTTGGAGGGATCTCTTCCCTACGAGCAGTACTTC. Translating gives CASSLEGSLPYEQYF.

This clone appeared a few times. This chain joins TRBV5-8 and TRBJ1-4, with a weak D call TRBD1 (6 bases). This CDR3 is built from 17 residues. V was cut by 1 base and J by 0 bases, with 13 bases left in between. CDR1 and CDR2 from the germline V gene are SGHTS and YDEGEE. The CDR3 nucleotides are TGTGCCAGCAGCTTGACAAACTGGACAGCAACTAATGAAAAACTGTTTTTT. It yields the protein CASSLTNWTATNEKLFF.

V is TRBV6-6 and J is TRBJ1-1; D is perhaps TRBD1 (6 bases). Germline values: CDR1 MNHNY, CDR2 SVGAGI (reference sequence). Trimming pared 8 bases from V and 4 bases from J, leaving 14 bases between. The CDR3 contains 13 residues. The CDR3 DNA is TGTGCCAGCCGTGCCACAGGGATCACTGAAGCTTTCTTT. Protein: CASRATGITEAFF.

The CDR3 region is CASSLGDRGSYNSPLHF. CDR3 in DNA: TGCGCCAGCAGCTTGGGGGACAGGGGATCATATAATTCACCCCTCCACTTT. The chain has TRBV5-1 and TRBJ1-6; 10 bases agree with TRBD1. The CDR3 covers 17 residues. J gave up 4 bases and V 0 bases, and 4 bases lay outside the gene matches. CDR1 is SGHRS and CDR2 is YFSETQ in the germline V gene.

This clone was detected only once. The chain uses TRBV5-1 and TRBJ1-6, with D possibly matching TRBD1 (6 bases). Trimming cost V 3 bases and J 6 bases, with 13 bases left between them. The germline V gene has CDR1 SGHRS and CDR2 YFSETQ. The CDR3 has 15 amino acids. CDR3 in DNA: TGCGCCAGCAGCTCTCGGGACACACCTAATTCACCCCTCCACTTT. It codes for CASSSRDTPNSPLHF.

V and J are TRBV28 and TRBJ1-5; D is ambiguous. Trimming removed 7 bases from V and 1 base from J, with 17 bases in between. This CDR3 is 16 amino acids long. Germline CDR1 and CDR2: MDHEN and SYDVKM. The CDR3 loop reads CASTLGESLSNQPQHF. The CDR3 region has the DNA TGTGCCAGCACTCTCGGGGAATCCTTAAGCAATCAGCCCCAGCATTTT.

V is TRBV6-1 and J is TRBJ2-1; unclear D gene. The CDR3 contains 18 residues. Trimming removed 2 bases from V and 2 bases from J, with 19 bases in between. Germline CDR1 and CDR2: MNHNS and SASEGT. The CDR3 sequence: CASSETPFRWRPYNEQFF. CDR3 nucleotides: TGTGCCAGCAGTGAAACCCCTTTCCGATGGCGCCCCTACAATGAGCAGTTCTTC.

V usage is TRBV7-9 and J usage is TRBJ2-3; D is uncertain. V shed 2 bases and J shed 0 bases, with 12 bases lying between them. Germline CDR1 SEHNR, CDR2 FQNEAQ (reference sequence). The CDR3 covers 16 residues. The CDR3 is CASSLPDKASTDTQYF. CDR3 DNA sequence: TGTGCCAGCAGCTTACCCGACAAAGCCAGCACAGATACGCAGTATTTT.

The genes are TRBV27 and TRBJ1-2, with D maybe TRBD1 (6 bases). The ends were cut back, 11 bases at V and 2 bases at J, with 12 bases in the middle. The CDR3 has 12 residues. Germline CDR1 MNHEY, CDR2 SMNVEV (reference sequence). In DNA form, the CDR3 reads TGTGCCTGCGGGACACCGAACTATGGCTACACCTTC. This encodes CACGTPNYGYTF.

This clone has a single count. The chain joins TRBV27 to TRBJ2-3, with D perhaps matching TRBD2 (6 bases). CDR1 is MNHEY and CDR2 is SMNVEV in the germline V gene (reference sequence). This CDR3 has 16 residues. V lost 5 bases and J 2 bases, leaving 17 bases between the germline ends. CDR3 region: CASSAYLRDFTDTQYF. CDR3 nucleotides: TGTGCCAGCAGTGCTTACCTCCGGGACTTCACAGATACGCAGTATTTT.

V gene TRBV15 combines with J gene TRBJ2-1; 8 bases match TRBD2. The junction had 9 bases not matched to a gene; V was cut back by 7 bases and J by 7 bases. This CDR3 is built from 14 residues. Germline CDR1 and CDR2: LNHNV and YYDKDF (reference sequence). The CDR3 DNA reads as TGTGCCACCACAGACGGGGGGGCGTCAAATGAGCAGTTCTTC. Translating gives CATTDGGASNEQFF. Full variable domain (outside the CDR3, taken from reference TRBV15 and TRBJ2-1): DAMVIQNPRYQVTQFGKPVTLSCSQTLNHNVMYWYQQKSSQAPKLLFHYYDKDFNNEADTPDNFQSRRPNTSFCFLDIRSPGLGDTAMYLCATTDGGASNEQFFGPGTRLTVL.

This chain uses TRBV10-1 with TRBJ1-1; D uncertain. CDR3 length: 14 amino acids. Looked up from germline, CDR1 is WNHNN and CDR2 is SYGVQD (reference sequence). Trimming left V 9 bases short and J 3 bases short, with 17 bases between. The CDR3 loop reads CARRDHSCDTEAFF. DNA for the CDR3: TGCGCCAGAAGGGATCATAGTTGTGACACTGAAGCTTTCTTT.

The gene calls are TRBV27 and TRBJ2-3; 8 nucleotides line up with TRBD2. The CDR3 runs 20 residues. The V gene end was trimmed by 3 bases and the J gene end by 0 bases; junction bases not matched to a gene: 17. Germline loops: CDR1 MNHEY, CDR2 SMNVEV (reference sequence). CDR3 in amino acids: CASSFSSVWRGDPSTDTQYF. In DNA, the CDR3 is TGTGCCAGCAGTTTTAGTTCTGTATGGCGGGGGGACCCAAGCACAGATACGCAGTATTTT.

This rearrangement joins TRBV7-6 to TRBJ2-1; 8 positions agree with TRBD2. The CDR3 length is 16 residues. With 2 bases clipped from V and 2 bases from J, the junction kept 5 bases outside the gene matches. Germline V CDR1 and CDR2: SGHVS, FNYEAQ. The CDR3 sequence: CASSLTSGGAYNEQFF. The CDR3 region has the DNA TGTGCCAGCAGCTTAACGTCGGGGGGGGCCTACAATGAGCAGTTCTTC.

This clone was seen a handful of times. The chain joins TRBV28 to TRBJ2-7; D may be TRBD1 (5 bases). The germline gives CDR1 MDHEN, CDR2 SYDVKM. The CDR3 has 16 residues. With 2 bases removed from V and 2 bases from J, the gap between germline ends came to 16 bases. CDR3 loop: CASSLEVGQGTYEQYF. The CDR3 bases are TGTGCCAGCAGTTTAGAGGTTGGGCAGGGTACCTACGAGCAGTACTTC.

V is TRBV4-2 and J is TRBJ2-5; 8 nucleotides align to TRBD2. The V and J ends lost 4 bases and 5 bases, in that order; junction bases with no gene match: 9. This CDR3 is built from 15 residues. Germline V gives CDR1 LGHNA, CDR2 YNFKEQ. The CDR3 is CASSRTGTRKETQYF. CDR3 DNA: TGTGCCAGCAGCCGCACCGGGACTAGGAAGGAGACCCAGTACTTC.

V and J are TRBV21-1 and TRBJ1-2; TRBD1 was called by the table and not checked on the DNA. TRBV21-1 is a documented pseudogene. CDR3 length equals 17 residues. The CDR3 spells CASSIHLWDRGICGYTF. CDR3 bases: TGTGCCAGCAGCATACACCTGTGGGACAGGGGGATTTGTGGCTACACCTTC.

This sequence joins TRBV27 and TRBJ1-2; D might be TRBD1 (6 bases). V lost 3 bases, J lost 0 bases, and 11 bases lay in between. Per the germline V gene, CDR1 is MNHEY and CDR2 is SMNVEV (reference sequence). The CDR3 runs to 15 residues. CDR3 nucleotide sequence: TGTGCCAGCAGTTTGGCAACAGGGACTAACTATGGCTACACCTTC. This translates into CASSLATGTNYGYTF.

The chain recombines TRBV7-9 with TRBJ2-3; D not resolved. Deletions cut 4 bases from V and 2 bases from J, with 13 bases between. Germline CDR1 and CDR2: SEHNR and FQNEAQ (reference sequence). This CDR3 is 15 amino acids long. The CDR3 sequence is CASSSVPSITDTQYF. The CDR3 DNA reads as TGTGCCAGCAGCTCAGTCCCCTCTATCACAGATACGCAGTATTTT.